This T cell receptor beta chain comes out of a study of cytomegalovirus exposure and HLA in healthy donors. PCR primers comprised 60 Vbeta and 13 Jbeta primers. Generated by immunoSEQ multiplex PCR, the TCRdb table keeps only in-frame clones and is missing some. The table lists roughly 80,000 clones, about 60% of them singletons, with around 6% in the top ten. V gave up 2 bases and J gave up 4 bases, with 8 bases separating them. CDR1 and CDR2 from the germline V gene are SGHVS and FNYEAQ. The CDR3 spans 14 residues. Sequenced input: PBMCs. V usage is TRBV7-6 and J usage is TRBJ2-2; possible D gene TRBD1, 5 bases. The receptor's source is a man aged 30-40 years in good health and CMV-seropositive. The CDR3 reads CASSLSGSTGELFF. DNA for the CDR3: TGTGCCAGCAGCTTATCAGGGTCCACCGGGGAGCTGTTTTTT.